Below, 31 T cell receptor beta chains from the same sample are listed, as sequenced in a study of shared clonotypes between healthy human individuals. Sequencing was performed with immunoSEQ multiplex PCR; in TCRdb, only in-frame clones are kept and a portion is missing. The sample holds millions of clones, approximately 94% seen once. Positively selected for CCR7, the CD45RO-negative cells used as naive CD8 cells excluded terminally differentiated effector memory CD45RA+ cells. Material: naive CD8+ T cells sorted from blood. These receptor sequences come from a man aged 18 to 35 in good health.

The V gene is TRBV10-3, the J gene TRBJ2-1, with D possibly matching TRBD2 (6 bases). The CDR3 contains 17 residues. CDR1 and CDR2 (germline): ENHRY, SYGVKD. Trimming pared 0 bases from V and 3 bases from J, leaving 15 bases between. CDR3 protein: CAISESASEPGYNEQFF. DNA for the CDR3: TGTGCCATCAGTGAGTCAGCTAGCGAACCGGGCTACAATGAGCAGTTCTTC.

The chain joins TRBV5-1 to TRBJ2-7; D perhaps matches TRBD2 (5 bases). Trimming removed 0 bases from V and 3 bases from J, with 10 bases in between. CDR1 and CDR2 (germline): SGHRS, YFSETQ. This CDR3 has 14 residues. CDR3 protein: CASSLVVGSYEQYF. The CDR3, as DNA: TGCGCCAGCAGCTTGGTGGTAGGGAGCTACGAGCAGTACTTC.

On this clone itself: Other nucleotide sequences from this sample produce the same CDR3. The J gene is TRBJ2-1, the V gene TRBV9; 9 bases agree with TRBD2. Trimming removed 0 bases from V and 6 bases from J; junction bases left unmatched: 4. In germline, CDR1 is SGDLS, CDR2 YYNGEE. The CDR3 loop spans 15 amino acids. This chain's CDR3 is CASSVGGGASNEQFF. The CDR3 DNA follows: TGTGCCAGCAGCGTAGGCGGGGGGGCCAGCAATGAGCAGTTCTTC.

DNA for the CDR3: TGCGCCAGCAGCGGTTTAACCCGCGACGAGCAGTACTTC. Translation: CASSGLTRDEQYF. The gene calls are TRBV4-3 and TRBJ2-7; D gene unclear. Germline assignment: CDR1 LGHNA and CDR2 YSLEER. The CDR3 covers 13 residues. Trimming pared 5 bases from V and 5 bases from J, leaving 13 bases between.

The V call is TRBV6-6, the J call TRBJ1-2; D is perhaps TRBD1 (5 bases). There are 12 residues in the CDR3. Trimming shortened V by 7 bases and J by 6 bases, and 12 bases separated the two germline ends. Germline assignment: CDR1 MNHNY and CDR2 SVGAGI (reference sequence). This CDR3 is CASTTGGHGYTF. CDR3 DNA: TGTGCCAGCACCACGGGGGGACATGGCTACACCTTC.

V usage is TRBV28 and J usage is TRBJ1-2; 8 nucleotides match TRBD1. This CDR3 contains 16 residues. Per the germline V gene, CDR1 is MDHEN and CDR2 is SYDVKM. The trim removed 3 bases at V and 6 bases at J, leaving 12 bases unmatched. CDR3 residues: CASSFRLLLDRDGYTF. Written as DNA, the CDR3 is TGTGCCAGCAGTTTTCGTTTGCTCTTGGACAGGGATGGCTACACCTTC.

CDR3 amino acids: CASSYPTFEEAYNEQFF. The CDR3 nucleotides read TGTGCCAGCAGTTACCCTACCTTTGAGGAGGCCTACAATGAGCAGTTCTTC. V gene TRBV7-2 combines with J gene TRBJ2-1, with D possibly matching TRBD2 (5 bases). The CDR3 totals 17 residues. The V gene's germline CDR1 is SGHTA and CDR2 FQGNSA. V was trimmed by 6 bases and J by 2 bases, leaving 20 bases between them.

CDR3 nucleotides: TGCAGCGCAATGGGACTAGCGGGCCTCTACGAGCAGTACTTC. Amino acids: CSAMGLAGLYEQYF. The chain is built from TRBV29-1 and TRBJ2-7; 12 bases line up with TRBD2. Germline CDR1 SQVTM, CDR2 ANQGSEA. This CDR3 is built from 14 residues. V was clipped by 7 bases and J by 3 bases; unmatched bases: 7.

The chain employs TRBV13 and TRBJ2-3; D remains ambiguous. V was cut by 3 bases and J by 5 bases, with 9 bases left in between. The CDR3 runs to 13 residues. CDR1 PRHDT and CDR2 FYEKMQ come from the germline V gene (reference sequence). This CDR3 reads CASSFLVEDTQYF. Written as DNA, the CDR3 is TGTGCCAGCAGCTTTTTAGTGGAAGATACGCAGTATTTT. Complete variable domain (other parts from reference TRBV13 and TRBJ2-3): AAGVIQSPRHLIKEKRETATLKCYPIPRHDTVYWYQQGPGQDPQFLISFYEKMQSDKGSIPDRFSAQQFSDYHSELNMSSLELGDSALYFCASSFLVEDTQYFGPGTRLTVL.

The gene calls are TRBV11-3 and TRBJ2-3, with unresolved D. Germline V gene lookup returns CDR1 SGHNT and CDR2 YENEEA. CDR3 length: 14 amino acids. V lost 0 bases to trimming and J lost 4 bases, with 8 bases between them. In nucleotides, the CDR3 is TGTGCCAGCAGCTTAGATTCGGCGCCAGATACGCAGTATTTT. The encoded protein is CASSLDSAPDTQYF.

The chain recombines TRBV4-1 with TRBJ2-1; TRBD1 matches 9 bases. The germline V gene encodes CDR1 MGHRA and CDR2 YSYEKL. The CDR3 runs 15 residues. Unmatched junction bases numbered 8, after V lost 3 bases and J lost 8 bases. The CDR3 reads CASSHGTGFIDEQFF. The DNA for the CDR3 is TGCGCCAGCAGCCACGGGACAGGGTTTATCGATGAGCAGTTCTTC.

The chain couples TRBV19 to TRBJ1-5; 10 bases fit TRBD1. V lost 3 bases, J lost 0 bases, and 8 bases stayed unmatched. The CDR3 is made up of 18 amino acids. Per the germline V gene, CDR1 is LNHDA and CDR2 is SQIVND (reference sequence). The CDR3 DNA reads TGTGCCAGTAGTATCACCGGGACAGGGGCATATAGCAATCAGCCCCAGCATTTT. Protein sequence: CASSITGTGAYSNQPQHF.

J is TRBJ2-1 and V is TRBV9; D not certain. Trimming removed 7 bases at V and 2 bases at J, with 13 bases between. The CDR3 is made up of 14 amino acids. Germline V gives CDR1 SGDLS, CDR2 YYNGEE. CDR3 residues: CASSTVAPYNEQFF. In nucleotides, the CDR3 is TGTGCCAGCTCCACAGTAGCTCCCTACAATGAGCAGTTCTTC.

This clone occurred once. V usage is TRBV28 and J usage is TRBJ1-6; 9 bases are a match to TRBD1. The V and J ends lost 4 bases and 10 bases, in that order; junction bases with no gene match: 14. The CDR3 extends over 17 amino acids. Per the germline V gene, CDR1 is MDHEN and CDR2 is SYDVKM. CDR3 coding DNA: TGTGCCAGCAGTTCCCCCGGGGACAGGGAAGGGTACTCACCCCTCCACTTT. Translating gives CASSSPGDREGYSPLHF.

The V and J genes are TRBV27 and TRBJ2-7, with TRBD2 as a possible D gene (5 bases). CDR3 length equals 13 residues. Germline V gene sequence: CDR1 MNHEY, CDR2 SMNVEV (reference sequence). V gave up 3 bases and J gave up 2 bases, with 8 bases separating them. CDR3 residues: CASSFGEAYEQYF. The CDR3 coding sequence is TGTGCCAGCAGTTTCGGGGAAGCCTACGAGCAGTACTTC.

This clone came up a few times. This sequence joins TRBV2 and TRBJ1-6, with no clear D. V was cut by 4 bases and J by 4 bases, with 8 bases left in between. Germline assignment: CDR1 SNHLY and CDR2 FYNNEI. The CDR3 is 14 amino acids. In nucleotides, the CDR3 is TGTGCCAGCAGTGTTGTCGAGTATAATTCACCCCTCCACTTT. Encoded protein: CASSVVEYNSPLHF.

About this clone: In the same sample, other DNA sequences code for this CDR3. The rearrangement links TRBV7-2 to TRBJ2-7, with D unclear. V lost 1 base, J lost 3 bases, and 7 bases lay in between. CDR3 length: 13 residues. From germline, CDR1 is SGHTA and CDR2 FQGNSA. The CDR3 reads CASSLDPSYEQYF. DNA for the CDR3: TGTGCCAGCAGCTTAGACCCCAGCTACGAGCAGTACTTC.

This chain links TRBV28 with TRBJ2-7; D may be TRBD2 (6 bases). Trimming removed 3 bases from V and 0 bases from J, with 15 bases in between. The germline gives CDR1 MDHEN, CDR2 SYDVKM. This CDR3 has 16 amino acids. CDR3: CASSFPLASDSYEQYF. The CDR3 DNA follows: TGTGCCAGCAGTTTCCCTCTAGCGTCCGACTCCTACGAGCAGTACTTC. Together with reference TRBV28 and TRBJ2-7, the CDR3 gives the full variable domain: DVKVTQSSRYLVKRTGEKVFLECVQDMDHENMFWYRQDPGLGLRLIYFSYDVKMKEKGDIPEGYSVSREKKERFSLILESASTNQTSMYLCASSFPLASDSYEQYFGPGTRLTVT.

The gene calls are TRBV30 and TRBJ1-5; D is undetermined. Germline assignment: CDR1 GTSNPN and CDR2 SVGIG (reference sequence). The V end lost 4 bases, the J end lost 0 bases, and 10 bases lay between the germline ends. CDR3 length: 14 amino acids. CDR3 sequence reads: CAWTEENSNQPQHF. The CDR3 DNA reads TGTGCCTGGACTGAGGAGAATAGCAATCAGCCCCAGCATTTT.

This chain connects TRBV7-8 to TRBJ2-7, with D possibly TRBD1 on 6 matching bases. Trimming cost V 5 bases and J 2 bases, with 7 bases left between them. The germline CDR1 and CDR2 sequences are SGHVS and FQNEAQ. The CDR3 sequence is 12 residues long. The CDR3 here is CASSPGAYEQYF. DNA for the CDR3: TGTGCCAGCAGCCCAGGGGCCTACGAGCAGTACTTC. Looking up the rest from reference TRBV7-8 and TRBJ2-7 gives the full variable domain: GAGVSQSPRYKVAKRGQDVALRCDPISGHVSLFWYQQALGQGPEFLTYFQNEAQLDKSGLPSDRFFAERPEGSVSTLKIQRTQQEDSAVYLCASSPGAYEQYFGPGTRLTVT.

As to this clone: Other nucleotide sequences in the sample specify the same CDR3. V usage is TRBV4-1 and J usage is TRBJ2-7; D is undetermined. The V gene's germline CDR1 is MGHRA and CDR2 YSYEKL. Trimming took 3 bases from V and 2 from J, leaving 11 bases between them. The CDR3 is 14 amino acids. Written as DNA, the CDR3 is TGCGCCAGCAGCCAGTCGGGTAGGCCCTACGAGCAGTACTTC. Its translation: CASSQSGRPYEQYF.

This chain connects TRBV27 to TRBJ1-1; D call uncertain. Germline V gives CDR1 MNHEY, CDR2 SMNVEV (reference sequence). The germline V and J ends were trimmed by 5 bases and 2 bases, with 9 bases remaining between them. This CDR3 is 13 amino acids long. The CDR3 loop reads CASSHQVNTEAFF. The CDR3 nucleotides read TGTGCCAGCAGTCATCAGGTAAACACTGAAGCTTTCTTT.

As for this clone: The DNA is omitted, as the CDR3 cannot be located on it reliably, and the CDR3 follows TCRdb's listing. The chain couples TRBV29-1 to TRBJ1-3; the listed D gene, TRBD1, was not tested against the DNA. Germline V gene lookup returns CDR1 SQVTM and CDR2 ANQGSEA. The CDR3 totals 13 residues, both ends included. This CDR3 is CSVAKGAGNTTYF.

This chain joins TRBV9 and TRBJ2-7; D uncertain. Trimming left V 3 bases short and J 3 bases short, with 10 bases between. Germline CDR1 is SGDLS and CDR2 is YYNGEE. The CDR3 extends over 13 amino acids. In DNA form, the CDR3 reads TGTGCCAGCAGCGCATATTGGGGCTACGAGCAGTACTTC. This codes for CASSAYWGYEQYF. Based on the CDR3 plus reference TRBV9 and TRBJ2-7, the full variable domain is DSGVTQTPKHLITATGQRVTLRCSPRSGDLSVYWYQQSLDQGLQFLIQYYNGEERAKGNILERFSAQQFPDLHSELNLSSLELGDSALYFCASSAYWGYEQYFGPGTRLTVT.

This clone has only one observation. Other DNA sequences in this specimen translate into the identical CDR3. This chain connects TRBV4-1 to TRBJ2-1, with 14 bases that match TRBD2. The ends lost 2 bases at V and 4 bases at J; junction bases unmatched: 1. Germline V gene sequence: CDR1 MGHRA, CDR2 YSYEKL. This CDR3 contains 16 residues. CDR3 in DNA: TGCGCCAGCAGCCAACGACTAGCGGGGGGGTACAATGAGCAGTTCTTC. Protein product: CASSQRLAGGYNEQFF.

The V call is TRBV5-6, the J call TRBJ1-2; tentative D call: TRBD1 (5 bases). Germline V gives CDR1 SGHDT, CDR2 YYEEEE. The V end was cut by 2 bases, the J end by 5 bases, with 13 bases between. The CDR3 extends over 14 amino acids. DNA of the CDR3: TGTGCCAGCAGCTTTAGGGGCGGAACATATGGCTACACCTTC. This gives the protein CASSFRGGTYGYTF.

This clone was counted a few times. The genes are TRBV5-6 and TRBJ1-6; D gene ambiguous. With 4 bases removed from V and 7 bases from J, the gap between germline ends came to 12 bases. The CDR3 spans 14 residues. Germline lookup yields CDR1 SGHDT and CDR2 YYEEEE. The CDR3 protein is CASSGPIGNSPLHF. CDR3 sequence (DNA): TGTGCCAGCAGCGGACCGATAGGGAATTCACCCCTCCACTTT.

The rearrangement links TRBV16 to TRBJ1-5; 7 bases fit TRBD1. After removal of 0 bases from V and 9 bases from J, the junction contained 5 bases not matched to a gene. This CDR3 has 14 amino acids. Looked up from germline, CDR1 is KGHSY and CDR2 is FQNENV. DNA for the CDR3: TGTGCCAGCAGCCAATCGAACAGGGGAAGGCCCCAGCATTTT. Translating gives CASSQSNRGRPQHF.

V gene TRBV27 combines with J gene TRBJ2-7; 9 bases agree with TRBD1. J lost 3 bases, V lost 4 bases, and 7 bases had no gene match. The CDR3 totals 15 residues. Germline V lookup: CDR1 MNHEY, CDR2 SMNVEV (reference sequence). CDR3 nucleotides: TGTGCCAGCAGTTCCCTGACAGGGGGTCTCTACGAGCAGTACTTC. This sequence encodes CASSSLTGGLYEQYF.

The chain is built from TRBV7-8 and TRBJ2-2; D possibly corresponds to TRBD2 (5 bases). Per germline, CDR1 SGHVS and CDR2 FQNEAQ. Trimming took 5 bases from V and 0 from J, leaving 13 bases between them. The CDR3 is made up of 16 amino acids. The CDR3 region is CASSLTTGTNTGELFF. The CDR3 DNA sequence: TGTGCCAGCAGCCTCACGACGGGAACGAACACCGGGGAGCTGTTTTTT. Combining the CDR3 with reference TRBV7-8 and TRBJ2-2 gives the whole variable domain GAGVSQSPRYKVAKRGQDVALRCDPISGHVSLFWYQQALGQGPEFLTYFQNEAQLDKSGLPSDRFFAERPEGSVSTLKIQRTQQEDSAVYLCASSLTTGTNTGELFFGEGSRLTVL.

This clone was detected once. The CDR3 DNA reads TGTGCCAGCAGCTCCCGGACAGGCCCCGGAGATGGCTACACCTTC. Translation gives CASSSRTGPGDGYTF. The chain employs TRBV7-6 and TRBJ1-2, with 7 bases identical to TRBD1. This CDR3 comprises 15 residues. V lost 4 bases, J lost 6 bases, and 11 bases stayed unmatched. Germline V gives CDR1 SGHVS, CDR2 FNYEAQ.